This T cell receptor beta chain was recorded in a study of Tregs in tolerant kidney transplant recipients. Related graft donors supplied nonmyeloablative bone marrow transplants, and mixed chimerism was transient. TCRdb's copy holds only in-frame clones and misses some; the assay was immunoSEQ multiplex PCR. The sample lists roughly 86,000 clones; under 95% were seen once. V dropped 0 bases and J dropped 7 bases, with 13 bases sitting between them. This CDR3 region has 14 residues. Germline V gene sequence: CDR1 LGHNA, CDR2 YSLEER. The chain carries TRBV4-3 and TRBJ2-7, with a tentative D call TRBD2 (6 bases). This clonotype was sampled from a human patient who received a combined kidney and bone marrow transplant. Among the T cells, some may be from the graft donor. This material consisted of CD4+ T cells from blood (PBMCs), taken 12 months after the transplant. Written as DNA, the CDR3 is TGCGCCAGCAGCCAAGATTTTGTCGCGGGGGAGCAGTACTTC. Translating it yields CASSQDFVAGEQYF.